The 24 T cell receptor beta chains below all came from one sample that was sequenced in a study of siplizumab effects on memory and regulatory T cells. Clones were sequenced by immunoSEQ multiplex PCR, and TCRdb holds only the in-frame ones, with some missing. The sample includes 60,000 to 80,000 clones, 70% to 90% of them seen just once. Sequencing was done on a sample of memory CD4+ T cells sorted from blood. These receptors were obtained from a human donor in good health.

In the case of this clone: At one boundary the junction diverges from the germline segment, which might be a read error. The CDR3 loop is CASSWGDRAQNIQYF. The CDR3 DNA reads TGTGCCAGCAGCTGGGGGGACAGAGCCCAAAACATTCAGTACTTC. This chain connects TRBV5-6 to TRBJ2-4, with D perhaps TRBD1 (7 bases). This CDR3 contains 15 residues. In germline, CDR1 is SGHDT, CDR2 YYEEEE.

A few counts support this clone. CDR3 amino acids: CASSIGYDSSEQFF. In DNA, the CDR3 is TGTGCCAGTAGTATAGGATACGACTCTAGTGAGCAGTTCTTC. The chain recombines TRBV19 with TRBJ2-1; D is unresolved. Germline CDR1 reads LNHDA; CDR2 reads SQIVND (reference sequence). The CDR3 runs to 14 residues. V gave up 1 base and J gave up 9 bases, with 13 bases separating them.

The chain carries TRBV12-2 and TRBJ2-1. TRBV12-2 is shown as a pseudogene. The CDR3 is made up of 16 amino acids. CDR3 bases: TGTGCAAGTCGCCCCGACAGAGGGGTCTTTTACAATGAGCAGTTCTTC. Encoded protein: CASRPDRGVFYNEQFF.

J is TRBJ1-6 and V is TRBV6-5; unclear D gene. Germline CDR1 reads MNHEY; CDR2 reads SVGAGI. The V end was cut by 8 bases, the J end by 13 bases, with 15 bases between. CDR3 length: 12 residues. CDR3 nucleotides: TGTGCCAGCGGTAGGGTGAAGAGTCCCCTCCACTTT. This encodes CASGRVKSPLHF.

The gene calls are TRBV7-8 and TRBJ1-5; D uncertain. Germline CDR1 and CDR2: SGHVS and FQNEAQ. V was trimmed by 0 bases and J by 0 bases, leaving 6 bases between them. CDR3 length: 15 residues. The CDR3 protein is CASSLAQYSNQPQHF. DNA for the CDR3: TGTGCCAGCAGCTTAGCTCAGTATAGCAATCAGCCCCAGCATTTT.

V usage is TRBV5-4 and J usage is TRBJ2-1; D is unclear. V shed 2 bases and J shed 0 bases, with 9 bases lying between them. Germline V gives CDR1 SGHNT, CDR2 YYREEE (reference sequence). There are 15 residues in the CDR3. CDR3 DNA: TGTGCCAGCAGCTTAACTACGGACTCCTACAATGAGCAGTTCTTC. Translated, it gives CASSLTTDSYNEQFF.

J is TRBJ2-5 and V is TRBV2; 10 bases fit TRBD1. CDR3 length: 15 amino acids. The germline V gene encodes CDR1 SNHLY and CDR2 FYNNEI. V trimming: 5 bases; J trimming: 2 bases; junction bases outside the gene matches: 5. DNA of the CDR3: TGTGCCAGCAGTTGGGACAGGGGTGGACAAGAGACCCAGTACTTC. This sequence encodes CASSWDRGGQETQYF.

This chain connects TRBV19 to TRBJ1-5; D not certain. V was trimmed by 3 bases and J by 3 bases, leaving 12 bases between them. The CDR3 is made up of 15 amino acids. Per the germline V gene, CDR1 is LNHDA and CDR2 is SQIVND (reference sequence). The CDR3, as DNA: TGTGCCAGTAGTATTCGTGCCGCGAACAATCAGCCCCAGCATTTT. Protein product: CASSIRAANNQPQHF.

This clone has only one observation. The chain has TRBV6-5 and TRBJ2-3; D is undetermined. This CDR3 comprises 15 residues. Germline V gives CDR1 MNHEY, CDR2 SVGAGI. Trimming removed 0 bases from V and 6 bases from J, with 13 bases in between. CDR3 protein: CASSYSMVGSDTQYF. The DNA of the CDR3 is TGTGCCAGCAGTTACTCGATGGTGGGATCGGATACGCAGTATTTT.

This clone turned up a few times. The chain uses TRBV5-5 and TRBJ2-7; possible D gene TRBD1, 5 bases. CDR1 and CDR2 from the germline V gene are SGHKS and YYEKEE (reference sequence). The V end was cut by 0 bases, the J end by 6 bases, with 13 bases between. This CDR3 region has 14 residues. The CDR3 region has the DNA TGTGCCAGCAGCTTGGATGTCAGGGAAGGCGAGCAGTACTTC. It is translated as CASSLDVREGEQYF.

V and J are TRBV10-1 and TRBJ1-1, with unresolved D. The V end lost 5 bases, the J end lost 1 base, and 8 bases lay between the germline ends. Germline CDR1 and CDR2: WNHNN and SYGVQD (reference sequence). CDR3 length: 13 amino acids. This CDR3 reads CASSMDGNTEAFF. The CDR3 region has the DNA TGCGCCAGCAGTATGGACGGGAACACTGAAGCTTTCTTT.

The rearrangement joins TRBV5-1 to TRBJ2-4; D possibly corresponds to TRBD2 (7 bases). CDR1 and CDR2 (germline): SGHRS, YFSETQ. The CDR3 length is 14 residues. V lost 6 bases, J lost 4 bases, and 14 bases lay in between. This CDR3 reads CASTWGREKNIQYF. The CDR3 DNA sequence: TGCGCCAGCACCTGGGGGCGGGAGAAAAACATTCAGTACTTC.

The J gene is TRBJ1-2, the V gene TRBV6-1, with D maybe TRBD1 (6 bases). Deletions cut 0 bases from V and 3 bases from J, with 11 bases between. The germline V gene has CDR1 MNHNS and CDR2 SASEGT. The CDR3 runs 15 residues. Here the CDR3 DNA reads TGTGCCAGCAGTGAAGCAGGGACACAATACTATGGCTACACCTTC. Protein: CASSEAGTQYYGYTF.

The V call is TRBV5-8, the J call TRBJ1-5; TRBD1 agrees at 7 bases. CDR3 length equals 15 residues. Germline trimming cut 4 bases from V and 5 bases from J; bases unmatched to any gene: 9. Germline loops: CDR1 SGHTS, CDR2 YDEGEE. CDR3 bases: TGTGCCAGCAGCCTAGGGACAGTTGGGGATCAGCCCCAGCATTTT. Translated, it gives CASSLGTVGDQPQHF.

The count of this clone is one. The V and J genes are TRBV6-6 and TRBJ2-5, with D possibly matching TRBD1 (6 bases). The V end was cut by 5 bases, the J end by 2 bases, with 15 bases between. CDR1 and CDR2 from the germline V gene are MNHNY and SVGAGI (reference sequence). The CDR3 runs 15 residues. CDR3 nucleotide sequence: TGTGCCAGCAGTAAAGGGACACAGTTACAAGAGACCCAGTACTTC. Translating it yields CASSKGTQLQETQYF.

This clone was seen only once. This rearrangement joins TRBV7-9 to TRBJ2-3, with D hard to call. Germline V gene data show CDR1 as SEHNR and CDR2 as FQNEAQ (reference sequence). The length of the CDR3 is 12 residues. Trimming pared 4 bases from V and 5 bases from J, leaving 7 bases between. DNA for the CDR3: TGTGCCAGCAGCTCCGGGCTAGATACGCAGTATTTT. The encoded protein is CASSSGLDTQYF.

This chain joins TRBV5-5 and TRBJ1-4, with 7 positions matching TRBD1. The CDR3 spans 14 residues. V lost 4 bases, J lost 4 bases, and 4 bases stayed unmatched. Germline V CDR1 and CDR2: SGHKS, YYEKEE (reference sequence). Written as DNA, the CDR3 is TGTGCCAGCAGCAGGGACAGTAGTAATGAAAAACTGTTTTTT. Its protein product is CASSRDSSNEKLFF.

The CDR3 is CASSPGTVAQPQHF. The DNA for the CDR3 is TGTGCCAGCTCACCAGGGACAGTAGCTCAGCCCCAGCATTTT. The J gene is TRBJ1-5, the V gene TRBV18, with 7 bases identical to TRBD1. CDR1 KGHSH and CDR2 LQKENI come from the germline V gene. Trimming at V came to 2 bases and at J to 6 bases, leaving 4 bases not matched to a gene. CDR3 length: 14 residues. The full variable domain, its missing parts supplied by reference TRBV18 and TRBJ1-5, is NAGVMQNPRHLVRRRGQEARLRCSPMKGHSHVYWYRQLPEEGLKFMVYLQKENIIDESGMPKERFSAEFPKEGPSILRIQQVVRGDSAAYFCASSPGTVAQPQHFGDGTRLSIL.

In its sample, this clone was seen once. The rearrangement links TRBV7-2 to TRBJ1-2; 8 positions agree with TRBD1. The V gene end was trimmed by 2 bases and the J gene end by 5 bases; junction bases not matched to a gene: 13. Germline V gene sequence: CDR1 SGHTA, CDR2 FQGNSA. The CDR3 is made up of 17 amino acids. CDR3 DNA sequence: TGTGCCAGCAGCTTAAACCACCCCGCCAGGGGGCAATATGGCTACACCTTC. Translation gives CASSLNHPARGQYGYTF.

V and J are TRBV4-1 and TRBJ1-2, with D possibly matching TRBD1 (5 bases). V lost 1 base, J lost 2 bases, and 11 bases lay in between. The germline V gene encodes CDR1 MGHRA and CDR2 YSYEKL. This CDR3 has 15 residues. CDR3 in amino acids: CASSQAGTLNYGYTF. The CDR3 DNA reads TGCGCCAGCAGCCAAGCCGGGACGCTGAACTATGGCTACACCTTC.

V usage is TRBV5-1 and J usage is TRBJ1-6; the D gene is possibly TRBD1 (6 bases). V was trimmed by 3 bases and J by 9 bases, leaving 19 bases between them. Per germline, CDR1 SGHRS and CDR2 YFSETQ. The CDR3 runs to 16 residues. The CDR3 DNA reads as TGCGCCAGCAGCTCTTATTCGGACAGCATCGGTTCACCCCTCCACTTT. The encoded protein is CASSSYSDSIGSPLHF. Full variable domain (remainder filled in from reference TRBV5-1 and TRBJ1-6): KAGVTQTPRYLIKTRGQQVTLSCSPISGHRSVSWYQQTPGQGLQFLFEYFSETQRNKGNFPGRFSGRQFSNSRSEMNVSTLELGDSALYLCASSSYSDSIGSPLHFGNGTRLTVT.

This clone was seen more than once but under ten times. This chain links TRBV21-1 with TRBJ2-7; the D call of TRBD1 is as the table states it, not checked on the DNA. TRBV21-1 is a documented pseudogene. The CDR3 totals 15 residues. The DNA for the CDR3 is TGTGCCAGCAGCAAAGCCACAGGATTGAGGTTTCCCAAGTACTTC. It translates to CASSKATGLRFPKYF.

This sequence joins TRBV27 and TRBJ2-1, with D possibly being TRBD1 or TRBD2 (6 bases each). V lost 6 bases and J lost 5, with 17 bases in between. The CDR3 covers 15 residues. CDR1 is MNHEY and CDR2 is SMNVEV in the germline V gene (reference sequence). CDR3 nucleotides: TGTGCCAGCAGGACATACAGGGAGGTGAACAATGAGCAGTTCTTC. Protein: CASRTYREVNNEQFF.

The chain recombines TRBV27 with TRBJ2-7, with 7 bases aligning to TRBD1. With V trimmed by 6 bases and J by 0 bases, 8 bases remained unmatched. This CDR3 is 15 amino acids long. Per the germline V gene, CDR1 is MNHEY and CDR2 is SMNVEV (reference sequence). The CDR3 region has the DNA TGTGCCAGCAGGCCAGGGACAGATCCCTCCTACGAGCAGTACTTC. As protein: CASRPGTDPSYEQYF.